The rows below give T cell receptor beta chains drawn from one sample of a study of cytomegalovirus exposure and HLA in healthy donors. The repertoire was sequenced with immunoSEQ multiplex PCR; TCRdb's copy has only in-frame clones and lacks some. This table has around 190,000 clones, 78% appearing once. The sequencing sample was made of PBMCs. Receptor source: a woman aged 25 to 39 in good health and CMV-seropositive. Each CDR3 is given with its conserved first and last residue.

TRBV2,TRBJ2-2,CASSVDRNTGELFF
TRBV11-1,TRBJ2-5,CASSLPRGGRETQYF
TRBV2,TRBJ1-6,CASSESTGGIGSPLHF
TRBV19,TRBJ1-5,CASSIVGQSQHF
TRBV6-5,TRBJ2-1,CASRTGDNEQFF
TRBV28,TRBJ1-1,CASSNLRGPGTEAFF
TRBV4-2,TRBJ1-5,CASGGGNQPQHF
TRBV5-5,TRBJ2-7,CASSLGSGGYEQYF
TRBV10-3,TRBJ2-3,CAIGASGDPTDTQYF
TRBV18,TRBJ1-4,CASSPPRAGEKLFF
TRBV5-1,TRBJ2-3,CASSTLSPGTGGQDTQYF
TRBV19,TRBJ1-5,CASSKDRGDHQPQHF
TRBV19,TRBJ2-1,CASSMNGRAGEQFF
TRBV7-6,TRBJ2-7,CASSIGQTYEQYF
TRBV19,TRBJ1-5,CASRYRGISNQPQHF
TRBV7-2,TRBJ2-3,CASSPFLADTQYF
TRBV6-6,TRBJ1-5,CASSYEGASNQPQHF
TRBV6-1,TRBJ2-5,CASRDRVGGQETQYF
TRBV27,TRBJ2-7,CASSHKTGSYEQYF
TRBV7-9,-,CASSPDYEQYF
TRBV5-4,TRBJ2-7,CASSIAGGKDEQYF
TRBV6-1,TRBJ1-4,CASTYGFNEKLFF
TRBV6-6,TRBJ1-3,CASSYRGQGAGNTIYF
TRBV2,TRBJ2-7,CASSRGLAYEQYF
TRBV19,TRBJ2-7,CASSMERNYEQYF
TRBV10-3,TRBJ1-3,CAISESWGPSSGNTIYF
TRBV5-1,TRBJ2-7,CASSLEGQGAYEQYF
TRBV30,TRBJ1-6,CAWKDTNGASPLHF
TRBV11-3,TRBJ1-2,CASSLVAAIEGGYGYTF
TRBV5-4,TRBJ2-3,CASSLGLAGGFTDTQYF
TRBV14,TRBJ2-7,CASSPLEGQGLYEQYF
TRBV10-3,TRBJ2-1,CAIRNLTDNEQFF
TRBV28,TRBJ2-2,CASWEAGSPNTGELFF
TRBV9,TRBJ1-6,CASSRGGGSVNSPLHF
TRBV5-4,TRBJ2-5,CASSARTGMETQYF
TRBV27,TRBJ2-7,CASSFRVASFYEQYF
TRBV27,TRBJ2-7,CASRETGRLSEQYF
TRBV28,TRBJ2-7,CASSLRTGGDKQYF
TRBV7-2,TRBJ2-5,CASSFTGGAETQYF
TRBV11-2,TRBJ2-2,CASSPPTSHRELFF